This section outlines one T cell receptor beta chain sequence together with its context. This clonotype turned up a few times. Its antigen is currently not known. The sample holds no much larger clone one base away, and base qualities are not on file. A patient counted as having stable Graves' hyperthyroidism if no progression to ophthalmopathy occurred over 18 months of follow-up. Hyperthyroidism patients were newly diagnosed, had a disease duration of under 2 months, and were aged 18 to 65 years. Any patient with an uncontrolled infection, another autoimmune disease, pregnancy or lactation was excluded. Diagnoses were established on the basis of clinical symptoms, serum thyroxine and TRAb, thyroid ultrasound, and orbital computed tomography. PBMCs were separated from 7.5 to 10 ml of fresh peripheral blood using Ficoll-Paque density gradient centrifugation. Total RNA was extracted using Trizol reagent, and RNA quality was assessed on an Agilent 2100 Bioanalyzer.

This entry belongs to a study of T cells in Graves' hyperthyroidism and ophthalmopathy (dated by TCRdb to the late 2010s). About the study as a whole: Peripheral blood was collected at initial diagnosis, before any treatment. Thyroid tissue and blood T-cell repertoires from roughly 6 Graves' hyperthyroidism patients were also compared in the study. For training and testing, the 100 or so patients in the discovery cohort were randomly divided in a 7:3 ratio. TCR Vbeta CDR3 sequencing of roughly 140 peripheral blood samples (approximately 44 ophthalmopathy, roughly 74 hyperthyroidism and approximately 17 progressor patients) is reported in the paper. Whether ophthalmopathy could be predicted prospectively was tested in an independent validation cohort made up of roughly 20 hyperthyroidism patients plus 17 patients who later progressed to ophthalmopathy. Following sampling, methimazole starting at 30 mg daily was given to hyperthyroidism patients, and high-dose intravenous methylprednisolone was given to ophthalmopathy patients. To identify distinguishing TCR V-J signatures, a discovery cohort of 90 to 100 patients was used, comprising 43 with Graves' ophthalmopathy and 55 to 65 with stable Graves' hyperthyroidism. What the study reported, not specific to this receptor: In validation, the model predicted progression to ophthalmopathy a median of about 5.9 months before onset, with over 60% sensitivity and more than 72% specificity. Blood samples also contained most of the expanded thyroid clonotypes (frequency above 0.001), which suggests that blood repertoires may reflect thyroid immune responses. Sample size was not statistically predetermined, and blinding of investigators to group allocation was not performed. Ophthalmopathy was separated from stable hyperthyroidism by a 13 V-J signature model, with around 90% sensitivity and roughly 84% specificity obtained in cross-validation and 80%/75% obtained in testing.

TCR beta CDR3 regions were amplified from RNA transcripts. The TCR CDR3 was subjected to a first round of RT-PCR using the HTBI primer set and the Qiagen OneStep RT-PCR kit. Libraries were constructed in a second round of multiplex PCR, after which size selection and purification were performed. Libraries were sequenced paired-end with 100 bp reads on an Illumina HiSeq2000. Turning to the authors' computational methods: SOAPnuke was used to process the raw data, with reads discarded if the reads contained adapters or uncalled bases, had a mean Phred below 15, or lacked an exact constant-primer or identifier match. COPE v1.2.5 was used to merge high-quality paired reads, and clonotypes were defined as unique nucleotide sequences. MiTCR v1.1 was used to align clonotypes to the IMGT TRBV, TRBD and TRBJ reference segments. The analysis was restricted to V-J combinations with a frequency above 0.0001, which together covered just over 99% of the repertoires. A TCS score was defined as the ratio of F50 (clonal expansion) to E x V (chaos), with BLOSUM62-based TCRdist applied between CDR3 peptides within each V-J. Welch's t-statistics and random forest reduced around 550 V-J features to 13, which were used in a naive Bayes classifier (R e1071). The public reads were run again by TCRdb, first through fastp at Q25 and then through MiXCR, and only productive beta chains were kept. All rows with the same CDR3 protein become a single entry with the most common DNA and genes. The V and J calls come from TCRdb's annotation, not from the publication. Recorded for this sample are around 480,000 distinct CDR3 sequences; 13% to 15% of them occurred a single time. Less than 20% of the sample comes from the top ten.

Sequencing was carried out using blood. The clonotype was recovered from a woman between 18 and 30 years old with Graves' hyperthyroidism.

The encoded CDR3 is CASTPDTGELFF. The DNA reads as follows: TGTGCCAGCACCCCAGACACCGGGGAGCTGTTTTTT. The chain is made from TRBV28 and TRBJ2-2; the D gene is unclear. CDR1 and CDR2 were assigned from the germline V gene as MDHEN and SYDVKM. From the cysteine up to the phenylalanine, the CDR3 has a length of 12 residues. The read is trimmed to its CDR3 DNA, 36 bases read in frame from base 1. The junction shows trimming of 7 bases on V and 3 bases on J, plus 6 bases between the germline ends.